The rows below give T cell receptor beta chains drawn from one sample of a study of CD8+CD57+ T cells in acquired aplastic anemia. TCRdb ran MiXCR on the reads and lists one entry per CDR3 protein. This sample has approximately 59,000 distinct CDR3 sequences, with 57% found just once. The sequenced sample was sorted CD4+, CD8+, or CD8+CD57+ T cells (not recorded which) from PBMCs. Receptors were obtained from a human donor with aplastic anemia. CDR3s include the opening cysteine and the closing phenylalanine or tryptophan. Each record gives: D gene, clone size, V gene, J gene, CDR3 protein, CDR3 DNA. A D gene is named only where the DNA matches it firmly. Size tells how often a clone was seen (once, few, many) or the class of an expanded clone, and some rows leave it out.

D gene: -
clone size: -
V gene: TRBV15
J gene: TRBJ1-2
CDR3 protein: CATSRDPREGGYTF
CDR3 DNA: TGTGCCACCAGCAGAGATCCGAGGGAGGGAGGCTACACCTTC

D gene: -
clone size: -
V gene: TRBV19
J gene: TRBJ1-4
CDR3 protein: CASSIGQGGEKLFF
CDR3 DNA: TGTGCCAGTAGTATCGGCCAGGGCGGTGAAAAACTGTTTTTT

D gene: -
clone size: many
V gene: TRBV4-1
J gene: TRBJ2-7
CDR3 protein: CASSQGGQGNEQYF
CDR3 DNA: TGCGCCAGCAGCCAAGGAGGGCAGGGGAACGAGCAGTACTTC

D gene: TRBD2
clone size: few
V gene: TRBV5-6
J gene: TRBJ2-3
CDR3 protein: CASSSRTSGGTDTQYF
CDR3 DNA: TGTGCCAGCAGCTCCCGGACTAGCGGTGGCACAGATACGCAGTATTTT

D gene: TRBD2
clone size: many
V gene: TRBV5-1
J gene: TRBJ2-1
CDR3 protein: CASSFWTSGGLYNEQFF
CDR3 DNA: TGCGCCAGCAGCTTCTGGACTAGCGGGGGGCTATACAATGAGCAGTTCTTC

D gene: -
clone size: -
V gene: TRBV7-3
J gene: TRBJ2-7
CDR3 protein: CASRTTLGTRGEQYF
CDR3 DNA: TGTGCCAGCAGGACTACCTTGGGTACCCGAGGGGAGCAGTACTTC

D gene: TRBD2
clone size: -
V gene: TRBV20-1
J gene: TRBJ2-5
CDR3 protein: CGAGSGGVMETQYF
CDR3 DNA: TGCGGGGCAGGGAGCGGGGGTGTTATGGAGACCCAGTACTTC

D gene: -
clone size: -
V gene: TRBV2
J gene: TRBJ1-2
CDR3 protein: CASSGIIFYGYTF
CDR3 DNA: TGTGCCAGCAGTGGAATAATCTTCTATGGCTACACCTTC

D gene: TRBD1
clone size: many
V gene: TRBV7-9
J gene: TRBJ1-4
CDR3 protein: CASSWTTGVEKLFF
CDR3 DNA: TGTGCCAGCAGCTGGACGACAGGGGTTGAAAAACTGTTTTTT

D gene: -
clone size: many
V gene: TRBV12-3/TRBV12-4
J gene: TRBJ1-5
CDR3 protein: CASSLTVASNQPQHF
CDR3 DNA: TGTGCCAGCAGTTTGACAGTCGCTAGCAATCAGCCCCAGCATTTT

D gene: TRBD1
clone size: -
V gene: TRBV2
J gene: TRBJ2-3
CDR3 protein: CASNYRQGNTDTQYF
CDR3 DNA: TGTGCCAGCAACTACCGACAGGGAAACACAGATACGCAGTATTTT

D gene: TRBD1
clone size: -
V gene: TRBV20-1
J gene: TRBJ1-1
CDR3 protein: CSATNGQGGEAFF
CDR3 DNA: TGCAGTGCCACGAACGGACAGGGGGGAGAAGCTTTCTTT

D gene: -
clone size: -
V gene: TRBV5-5
J gene: TRBJ2-6
CDR3 protein: CASSPVGWRVLTF
CDR3 DNA: TGTGCCAGCAGCCCGGTGGGGTGGCGCGTCCTGACTTTC

D gene: TRBD1
clone size: -
V gene: TRBV24-1
J gene: TRBJ1-2
CDR3 protein: CATSESGTGGDYGYTF
CDR3 DNA: TGTGCCACCAGTGAATCGGGGACAGGAGGGGACTATGGCTACACCTTC

D gene: -
clone size: -
V gene: TRBV25-1
J gene: TRBJ2-7
CDR3 protein: CASCSRSEQYF
CDR3 DNA: TGTGCCAGCTGCAGTCGGAGCGAGCAGTACTTC

D gene: TRBD1
clone size: -
V gene: TRBV15
J gene: TRBJ2-2
CDR3 protein: CATSKPTGIFAGELFF
CDR3 DNA: TGTGCCACCAGCAAACCGACAGGGATTTTCGCCGGGGAGCTGTTTTTT

D gene: -
clone size: few
V gene: TRBV7-8
J gene: TRBJ2-1
CDR3 protein: CASSYLTGSSYNEQLF
CDR3 DNA: TGTGCCAGCAGTTACTTGACTGGGAGCTCCTACAATGAGCAGCTCTTC

D gene: TRBD1
clone size: many
V gene: TRBV12-5
J gene: TRBJ2-5
CDR3 protein: CASATDRDGYLGETQYF
CDR3 DNA: TGTGCTAGTGCTACAGACAGGGATGGGTATTTGGGGGAGACCCAGTACTTC

D gene: TRBD1
clone size: -
V gene: TRBV19
J gene: TRBJ1-2
CDR3 protein: CASTRQGISYGYTF
CDR3 DNA: TGTGCCAGTACCCGACAGGGAATAAGTTATGGCTACACCTTC

D gene: TRBD2
clone size: -
V gene: TRBV18
J gene: TRBJ2-5
CDR3 protein: CASSPERGETQYF
CDR3 DNA: TGTGCCAGCTCACCGGAGCGGGGGGAGACCCAGTACTTC

D gene: TRBD1
clone size: -
V gene: TRBV20-1
J gene: TRBJ1-5
CDR3 protein: CSARDIGQGHQPQHF
CDR3 DNA: TGCAGTGCTAGAGATATCGGACAGGGGCATCAGCCCCAGCATTTT

D gene: TRBD1
clone size: -
V gene: TRBV29-1
J gene: TRBJ2-3
CDR3 protein: CSGQGLVLTDTQYF
CDR3 DNA: TGCAGCGGACAGGGATTGGTTCTTACAGATACGCAGTATTTT

D gene: TRBD1
clone size: once
V gene: TRBV2
J gene: TRBJ1-4
CDR3 protein: CAGRGTGKNEKLFF
CDR3 DNA: TGTGCCGGCAGGGGGACAGGGAAGAACGAAAAACTGTTTTTT

D gene: -
clone size: few
V gene: TRBV19
J gene: TRBJ1-1
CDR3 protein: CASSGLRQVNTEAFF
CDR3 DNA: TGTGCCAGTAGTGGGCTTCGCCAAGTAAACACTGAAGCTTTCTTT

D gene: -
clone size: -
V gene: TRBV24-1
J gene: TRBJ2-2
CDR3 protein: CASTLLQGTGELFF
CDR3 DNA: TGTGCCAGCACCCTGTTACAGGGAACCGGGGAGCTGTTTTTT

D gene: -
clone size: -
V gene: TRBV7-6
J gene: TRBJ1-2
CDR3 protein: CASSVQGASGYTF
CDR3 DNA: TGTGCCAGCAGCGTACAGGGAGCCTCTGGCTACACCTTC

D gene: -
clone size: -
V gene: TRBV29-1
J gene: TRBJ1-6
CDR3 protein: CSVGQGMGSPLHF
CDR3 DNA: TGCAGCGTTGGTCAGGGGATGGGATCACCCCTCCACTTT

D gene: TRBD2
clone size: -
V gene: TRBV2
J gene: TRBJ2-1
CDR3 protein: CASGWTSGGLSEQFF
CDR3 DNA: TGTGCCAGCGGATGGACTAGCGGGGGGCTGAGTGAGCAGTTCTTC

D gene: TRBD1
clone size: -
V gene: TRBV7-2
J gene: TRBJ2-7
CDR3 protein: CASSPGQGPYEQYF
CDR3 DNA: TGTGCCAGCAGCCCGGGACAGGGACCTTACGAGCAGTACTTC

D gene: -
clone size: -
V gene: TRBV7-9
J gene: TRBJ1-2
CDR3 protein: CASSLVERGYTF
CDR3 DNA: TGTGCCAGCAGCCTAGTAGAGCGTGGCTACACCTTC

D gene: -
clone size: few
V gene: TRBV2
J gene: TRBJ1-5
CDR3 protein: CASSEEGNSNQPQHF
CDR3 DNA: TGTGCCAGCAGTGAGGAGGGAAATAGCAATCAGCCCCAGCATTTT

D gene: TRBD1
clone size: many
V gene: TRBV13
J gene: TRBJ1-2
CDR3 protein: CASSLGPGGLLYGYTF
CDR3 DNA: TGTGCCAGCAGCTTAGGCCCAGGGGGCCTCCTCTATGGCTACACCTTC

D gene: TRBD1
clone size: many
V gene: TRBV20-1
J gene: TRBJ1-1
CDR3 protein: CSASTGENTEAFF
CDR3 DNA: TGCAGTGCTAGCACAGGGGAGAACACTGAAGCTTTCTTT

D gene: -
clone size: -
V gene: TRBV20-1
J gene: TRBJ2-7
CDR3 protein: CSARGTNHEQYF
CDR3 DNA: TGCAGTGCTAGAGGAACAAACCACGAGCAGTACTTC

D gene: -
clone size: -
V gene: TRBV10-3
J gene: TRBJ1-6
CDR3 protein: CAISESGVGNSPLHF
CDR3 DNA: TGTGCCATCAGTGAGTCTGGGGTGGGGAATTCACCCCTCCACTTT

D gene: TRBD1
clone size: many
V gene: TRBV3-1
J gene: TRBJ1-5
CDR3 protein: CASSNTGGSNQPQHF
CDR3 DNA: TGTGCCAGCAGTAATACAGGGGGCTCGAATCAGCCCCAGCATTTT

D gene: TRBD1
clone size: -
V gene: TRBV10-1
J gene: TRBJ1-1
CDR3 protein: CASWTGETEAFF
CDR3 DNA: TGCGCCAGCTGGACAGGGGAAACTGAAGCTTTCTTT

D gene: -
clone size: -
V gene: TRBV10-1
J gene: TRBJ1-1
CDR3 protein: CASSEATRPRNTEAFF
CDR3 DNA: TGCGCCAGCAGTGAGGCCACAAGGCCAAGGAACACTGAAGCTTTCTTT

D gene: -
clone size: many
V gene: TRBV28
J gene: TRBJ2-7
CDR3 protein: CASSFGRVGDEQYF
CDR3 DNA: TGTGCCAGCAGTTTCGGTCGGGTAGGGGACGAGCAGTACTTC